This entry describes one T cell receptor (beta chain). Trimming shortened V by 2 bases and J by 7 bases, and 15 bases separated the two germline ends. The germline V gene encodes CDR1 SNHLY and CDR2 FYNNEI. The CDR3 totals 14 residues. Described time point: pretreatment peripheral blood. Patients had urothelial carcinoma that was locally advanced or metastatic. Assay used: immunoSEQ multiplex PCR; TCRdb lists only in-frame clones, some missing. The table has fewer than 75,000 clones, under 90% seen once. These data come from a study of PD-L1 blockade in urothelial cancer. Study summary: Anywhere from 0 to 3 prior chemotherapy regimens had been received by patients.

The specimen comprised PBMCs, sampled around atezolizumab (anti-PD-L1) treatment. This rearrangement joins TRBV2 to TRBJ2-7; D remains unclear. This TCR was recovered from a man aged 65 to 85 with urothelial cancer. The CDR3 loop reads CASSENSLPSEQYF. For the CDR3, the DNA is TGTGCCAGCAGTGAAAACAGCCTCCCCAGTGAGCAGTACTTC.